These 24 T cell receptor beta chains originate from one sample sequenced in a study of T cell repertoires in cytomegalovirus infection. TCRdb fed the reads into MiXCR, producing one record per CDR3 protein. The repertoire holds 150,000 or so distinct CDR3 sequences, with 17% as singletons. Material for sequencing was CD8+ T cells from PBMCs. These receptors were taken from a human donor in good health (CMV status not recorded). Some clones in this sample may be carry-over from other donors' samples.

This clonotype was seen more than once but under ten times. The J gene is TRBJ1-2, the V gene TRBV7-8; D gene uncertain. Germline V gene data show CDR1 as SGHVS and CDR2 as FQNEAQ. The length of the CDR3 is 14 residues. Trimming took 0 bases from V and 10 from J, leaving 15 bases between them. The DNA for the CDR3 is TGTGCCAGCAGCTTAGCGGCGGACGCGGAGGACTACACCTTC. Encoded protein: CASSLAADAEDYTF.

DNA of the CDR3: TGTGCCAGCAGTTTCCCCCCCGGCGGTCCCTACGAGCAGTACTTC. It codes for CASSFPPGGPYEQYF. V gene TRBV28 combines with J gene TRBJ2-7; D gene uncertain. CDR1 and CDR2 from the germline V gene are MDHEN and SYDVKM. This CDR3 contains 15 residues. Trimming took 3 bases from V and 2 from J, leaving 14 bases between them.

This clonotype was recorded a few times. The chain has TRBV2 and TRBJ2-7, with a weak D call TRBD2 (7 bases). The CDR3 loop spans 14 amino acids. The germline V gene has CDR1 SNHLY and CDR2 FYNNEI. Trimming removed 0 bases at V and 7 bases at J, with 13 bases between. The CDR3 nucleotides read TGTGCCAGCAGTGAAGCGGGGGGGCGCTCAGAGCAGTACTTC. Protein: CASSEAGGRSEQYF.

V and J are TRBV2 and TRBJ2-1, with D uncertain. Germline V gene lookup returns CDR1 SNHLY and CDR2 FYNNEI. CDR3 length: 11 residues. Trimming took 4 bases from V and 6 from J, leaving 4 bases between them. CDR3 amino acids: CASSAGNEQFF. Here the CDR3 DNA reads TGTGCCAGCAGTGCTGGCAATGAGCAGTTCTTC.

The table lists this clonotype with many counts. The CDR3 bases are TGTGCCAGCTCCATGCTAGCGGAGCCATACAATGAGCAGTTCTTC. It specifies CASSMLAEPYNEQFF. V usage is TRBV12-3 or TRBV12-4 and J usage is TRBJ2-1; 7 bases map to TRBD2. The junction had 11 bases not matched to a gene; V was cut back by 8 bases and J by 4 bases. The CDR3 loop spans 15 amino acids.

The CDR3 sequence: CASSSGVFNEQFF. CDR3 nucleotide sequence: TGTGCCAGTAGTAGCGGGGTTTTCAATGAGCAGTTCTTC. This chain links TRBV19 with TRBJ2-1, with a weak D call TRBD2 (6 bases). This CDR3 region has 13 residues. CDR1 is LNHDA, CDR2 SQIVND, per germline (reference sequence). The germline V and J ends were trimmed by 4 bases and 6 bases, with 10 bases remaining between them.

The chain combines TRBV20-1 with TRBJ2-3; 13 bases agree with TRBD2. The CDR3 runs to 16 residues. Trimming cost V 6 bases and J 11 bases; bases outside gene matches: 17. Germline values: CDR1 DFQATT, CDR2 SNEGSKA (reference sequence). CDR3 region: CSAMGLAGTSFVLQYF. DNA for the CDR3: TGCAGTGCAATGGGACTAGCGGGGACATCTTTTGTCTTGCAGTATTTT.

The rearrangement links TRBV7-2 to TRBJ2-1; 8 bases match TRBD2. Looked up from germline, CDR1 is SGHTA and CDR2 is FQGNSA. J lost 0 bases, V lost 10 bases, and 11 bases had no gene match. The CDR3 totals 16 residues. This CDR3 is CATNGGGGPSYNEQFF. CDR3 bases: TGTGCCACCAACGGGGGGGGAGGGCCCTCCTACAATGAGCAGTTCTTC.

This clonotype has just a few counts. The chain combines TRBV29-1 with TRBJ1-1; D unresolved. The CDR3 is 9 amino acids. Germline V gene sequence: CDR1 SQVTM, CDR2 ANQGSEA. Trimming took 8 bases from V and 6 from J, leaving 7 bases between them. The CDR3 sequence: CSSSPEAFF. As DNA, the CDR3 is TGCAGCTCCTCCCCTGAAGCTTTCTTT.

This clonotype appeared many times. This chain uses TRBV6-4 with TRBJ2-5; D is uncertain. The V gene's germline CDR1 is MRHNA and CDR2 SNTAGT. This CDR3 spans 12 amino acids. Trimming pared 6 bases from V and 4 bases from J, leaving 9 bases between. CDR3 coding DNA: TGTGCCAGCAGCCGACGGCGAGAGACCCAGTACTTC. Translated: CASSRRRETQYF.

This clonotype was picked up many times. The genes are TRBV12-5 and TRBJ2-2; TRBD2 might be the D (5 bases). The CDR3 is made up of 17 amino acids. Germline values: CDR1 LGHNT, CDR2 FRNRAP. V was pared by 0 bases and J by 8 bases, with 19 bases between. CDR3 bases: TGTGCTAGTGGTTTGGTACTGAGCGGAGGAGGCCTAGGGGAGCTGTTTTTT. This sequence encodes CASGLVLSGGGLGELFF.

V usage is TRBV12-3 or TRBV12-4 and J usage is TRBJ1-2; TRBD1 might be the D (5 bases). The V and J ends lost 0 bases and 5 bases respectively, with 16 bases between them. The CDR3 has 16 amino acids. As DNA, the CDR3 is TGTGCCAGCAGTTTAGCGGTGGAGACAGACCTGTATGGCTACACCTTC. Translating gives CASSLAVETDLYGYTF.

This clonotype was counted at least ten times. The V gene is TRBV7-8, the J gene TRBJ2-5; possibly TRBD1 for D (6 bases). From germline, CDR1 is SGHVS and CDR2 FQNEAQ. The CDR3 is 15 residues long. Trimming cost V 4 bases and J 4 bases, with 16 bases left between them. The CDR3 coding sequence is TGTGCCAGCAGCTCCGGACAGCATAGAAGAGAGACCCAGTACTTC. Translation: CASSSGQHRRETQYF. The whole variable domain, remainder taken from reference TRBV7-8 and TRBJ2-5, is GAGVSQSPRYKVAKRGQDVALRCDPISGHVSLFWYQQALGQGPEFLTYFQNEAQLDKSGLPSDRFFAERPEGSVSTLKIQRTQQEDSAVYLCASSSGQHRRETQYFGPGTRLLVL.

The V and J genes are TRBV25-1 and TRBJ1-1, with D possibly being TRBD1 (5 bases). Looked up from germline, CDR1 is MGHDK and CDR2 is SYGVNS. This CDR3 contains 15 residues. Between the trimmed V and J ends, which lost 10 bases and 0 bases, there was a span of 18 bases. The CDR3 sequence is CATSGGRSMNTEAFF. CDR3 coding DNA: TGTGCCACCTCCGGGGGGAGATCCATGAACACTGAAGCTTTCTTT.

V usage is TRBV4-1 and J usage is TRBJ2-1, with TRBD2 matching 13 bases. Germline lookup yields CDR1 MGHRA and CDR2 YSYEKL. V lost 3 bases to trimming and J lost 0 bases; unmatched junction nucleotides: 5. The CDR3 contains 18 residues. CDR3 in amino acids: CASSHKLAGGFSYNEQFF. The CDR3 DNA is TGCGCCAGCAGCCATAAACTAGCGGGGGGGTTCTCCTACAATGAGCAGTTCTTC.

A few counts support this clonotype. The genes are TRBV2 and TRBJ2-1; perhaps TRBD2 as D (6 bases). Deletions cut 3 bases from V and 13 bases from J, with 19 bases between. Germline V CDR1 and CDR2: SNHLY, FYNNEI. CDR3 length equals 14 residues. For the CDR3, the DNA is TGTGCCAGCAGTGAGGAGGGTTTAGCGGTAGGTCAGTTCTTC. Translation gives CASSEEGLAVGQFF.

This chain's CDR3 is CASSFSPEGGELFF. The CDR3 DNA reads as TGTGCCAGCAGTTTTAGCCCCGAGGGCGGGGAGCTGTTTTTT. The gene calls are TRBV28 and TRBJ2-2, with D perhaps matching TRBD2 (5 bases). The CDR3 contains 14 residues. V lost 3 bases, J lost 7 bases, and 12 bases lay in between. Germline loops: CDR1 MDHEN, CDR2 SYDVKM.

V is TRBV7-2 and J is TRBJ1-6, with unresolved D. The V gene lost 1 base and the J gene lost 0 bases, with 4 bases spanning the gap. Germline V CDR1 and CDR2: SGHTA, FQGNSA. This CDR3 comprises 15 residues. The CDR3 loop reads CASSLDSSYNSPLHF. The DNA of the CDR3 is TGTGCCAGCAGCTTAGATAGCTCCTATAATTCACCCCTCCACTTT.

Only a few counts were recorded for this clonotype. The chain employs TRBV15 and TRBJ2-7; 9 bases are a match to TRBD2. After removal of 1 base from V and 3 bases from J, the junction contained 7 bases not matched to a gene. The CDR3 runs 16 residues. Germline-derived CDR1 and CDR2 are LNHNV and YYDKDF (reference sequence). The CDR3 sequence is CATSRGLASGDYEQYF. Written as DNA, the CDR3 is TGTGCCACCAGCAGAGGTCTAGCTAGCGGGGACTACGAGCAGTACTTC.

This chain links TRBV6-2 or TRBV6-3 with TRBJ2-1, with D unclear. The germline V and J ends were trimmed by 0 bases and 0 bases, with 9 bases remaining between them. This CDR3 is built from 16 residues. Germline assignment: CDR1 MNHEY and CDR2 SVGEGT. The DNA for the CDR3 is TGTGCCAGCAGTTACTCGAGCCATAGCTCCTACAATGAGCAGTTCTTC. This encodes CASSYSSHSSYNEQFF.

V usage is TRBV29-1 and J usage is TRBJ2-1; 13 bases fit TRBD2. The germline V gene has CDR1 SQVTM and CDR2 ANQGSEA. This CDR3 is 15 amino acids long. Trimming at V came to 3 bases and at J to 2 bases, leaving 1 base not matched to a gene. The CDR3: CSVEGLAGPYNEQFF. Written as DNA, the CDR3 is TGCAGCGTTGAGGGACTAGCGGGACCCTACAATGAGCAGTTCTTC.

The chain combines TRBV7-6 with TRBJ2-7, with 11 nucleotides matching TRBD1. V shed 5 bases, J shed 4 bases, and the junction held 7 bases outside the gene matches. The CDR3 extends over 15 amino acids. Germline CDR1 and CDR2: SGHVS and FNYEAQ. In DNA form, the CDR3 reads TGTGCCAGCAGCCCCAGGACAGGGGGCAGGTACGAGCAGTACTTC. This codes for CASSPRTGGRYEQYF.

The CDR3 loop reads CATLTRGDAYNEQFF. The CDR3 DNA reads TGTGCCACTTTAACCCGAGGGGATGCTTACAATGAGCAGTTCTTC. The V gene is TRBV6-6, the J gene TRBJ2-1; D might be TRBD1 or TRBD2, each matching 5 bases. The V and J ends lost 10 bases and 4 bases respectively, with 20 bases between them. The CDR3 is made up of 15 amino acids. Looked up from germline, CDR1 is MNHNY and CDR2 is SVGAGI (reference sequence).

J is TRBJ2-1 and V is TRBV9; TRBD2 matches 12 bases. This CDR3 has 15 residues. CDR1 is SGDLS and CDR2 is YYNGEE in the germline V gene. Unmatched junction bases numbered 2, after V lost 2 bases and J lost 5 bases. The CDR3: CASSVRLAGDNEQFF. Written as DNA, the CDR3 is TGTGCCAGCAGCGTCCGACTAGCGGGGGACAATGAGCAGTTCTTC.